The 21 T cell receptor beta chains reported below all come from one sample, sequenced in a study of cytomegalovirus exposure and HLA in healthy donors. A multiplex PCR was run with 60 Vbeta primers and 13 Jbeta primers. The method was immunoSEQ multiplex PCR; TCRdb's version includes in-frame clones alone and lacks a portion of them. This sample has 190,000 or so clones, with around 83% found just once. The sample consisted of PBMCs. These receptors originate from a woman aged 50 to 65 in good health and CMV-seropositive.

J is TRBJ1-2 and V is TRBV28; D is unclear. Germline CDR1 reads MDHEN; CDR2 reads SYDVKM. The CDR3 is 12 residues long. The V end lost 6 bases, the J end lost 4 bases, and 9 bases lay between the germline ends. In nucleotides, the CDR3 is TGTGCCAGCAGGAGCCAGGTCTATGGCTACACCTTC. Protein: CASRSQVYGYTF.

The rearrangement uses TRBV19 and TRBJ1-4; 9 nucleotides agree with TRBD1. The CDR3 totals 17 residues. J gave up 8 bases and V 5 bases, and 15 bases lay outside the gene matches. The germline V gene encodes CDR1 LNHDA and CDR2 SQIVND (reference sequence). CDR3 nucleotides: TGTGCCAGTAGTGGAGCAAAAGGGACAGGGCTTCGGGAAAAACTGTTTTTT. This sequence encodes CASSGAKGTGLREKLFF.

The chain couples TRBV14 to TRBJ2-6; D not resolved. Trimming removed 0 bases from V and 4 bases from J, with 13 bases in between. This CDR3 contains 17 residues. Germline-derived CDR1 and CDR2 are SGHDN and FVKESK. CDR3 sequence: CASSQDRVGPGANVLTF. The DNA of the CDR3 is TGTGCCAGCAGCCAAGATCGGGTGGGTCCGGGGGCCAACGTCCTGACTTTC.

The chain has TRBV13 and TRBJ1-1; D perhaps matches TRBD1 (6 bases). Trimming shortened V by 7 bases and J by 3 bases, and 18 bases separated the two germline ends. CDR3 size: 15 residues. The germline CDR1 and CDR2 sequences are PRHDT and FYEKMQ (reference sequence). The chain's CDR3 is CASIPGGGWDTEAFF. The CDR3 DNA sequence: TGTGCCAGCATTCCGGGGGGGGGCTGGGACACTGAAGCTTTCTTT. Filled out from reference TRBV13 and TRBJ1-1, the complete variable domain reads AAGVIQSPRHLIKEKRETATLKCYPIPRHDTVYWYQQGPGQDPQFLISFYEKMQSDKGSIPDRFSAQQFSDYHSELNMSSLELGDSALYFCASIPGGGWDTEAFFGQGTRLTVV.

The chain combines TRBV4-2 with TRBJ2-2; D unclear. Deletions cut 1 base from V and 1 base from J, with 4 bases between. From germline, CDR1 is LGHNA and CDR2 YNFKEQ. The CDR3 length is 14 residues. The CDR3 loop reads CASSQVENTGELFF. Written as DNA, the CDR3 is TGTGCCAGCAGCCAAGTAGAGAACACCGGGGAGCTGTTTTTT.

The chain uses TRBV4-1 and TRBJ1-2; possible D gene TRBD1, 6 bases. Germline CDR1 reads MGHRA; CDR2 reads YSYEKL. Trimming cost V 0 bases and J 10 bases, with 24 bases left between them. The CDR3 covers 17 residues. The chain's CDR3 is CASSQDSLYTGKLVYTF. The DNA for the CDR3 is TGCGCCAGCAGCCAAGATAGTTTATATACAGGGAAATTGGTCTACACCTTC.

The chain employs TRBV6-5 and TRBJ1-1; the D gene is possibly TRBD1 (5 bases). Trimming took 2 bases from V and 7 from J, leaving 11 bases between them. CDR1 and CDR2 from the germline V gene are MNHEY and SVGAGI. This CDR3 has 13 amino acids. In DNA form, the CDR3 reads TGTGCCAGCAGTTACGCGCGGGGGGGTGAAGCTTTCTTT. It codes for CASSYARGGEAFF.

The chain couples TRBV23-1 to TRBJ1-5; the D gene is possibly TRBD1 (5 bases). Being an ORF, TRBV23-1 has a function that is uncertain. CDR3 size: 19 residues. Trimming left V 3 bases short and J 0 bases short, with 21 bases between. The DNA of the CDR3 is TGCGCCAGCAGTCATCCCCATCGTGCAGGGCTGCATAGCAATCAGCCCCAGCATTTT. Translated, it gives CASSHPHRAGLHSNQPQHF.

This clone came up a few times. The genes are TRBV5-1 and TRBJ1-2; D is unresolved. This CDR3 comprises 15 residues. Germline lookup yields CDR1 SGHRS and CDR2 YFSETQ. Trimming left V 0 bases short and J 5 bases short, with 14 bases between. As DNA, the CDR3 is TGCGCCAGCAGCTTGGCCGTTCTGAGTCCTTATGGCTACACCTTC. This encodes CASSLAVLSPYGYTF.

V and J are TRBV18 and TRBJ2-5, with a possible D match to TRBD2 (5 bases). Germline CDR1 and CDR2: KGHSH and LQKENI. This CDR3 is built from 15 residues. The V gene lost 1 base and the J gene lost 1 base, with 10 bases spanning the gap. The CDR3: CASSPRRRPQETQYF. The CDR3 DNA follows: TGTGCCAGCTCACCACGGCGGAGGCCCCAAGAGACCCAGTACTTC.

The CDR3 spells CASRPPRYNEQFF. The CDR3 bases are TGTGCCAGTAGGCCCCCGAGGTACAATGAGCAGTTCTTC. This chain joins TRBV19 and TRBJ2-1; D call uncertain. Germline assignment: CDR1 LNHDA and CDR2 SQIVND (reference sequence). This CDR3 is 13 amino acids long. The V end was cut by 6 bases, the J end by 4 bases, with 10 bases between. The whole variable domain, remainder taken from reference TRBV19 and TRBJ2-1, is DGGITQSPKYLFRKEGQNVTLSCEQNLNHDAMYWYRQDPGQGLRLIYYSQIVNDFQKGDIAEGYSVSREKKESFPLTVTSAQKNPTAFYLCASRPPRYNEQFFGPGTRLTVL.

This sequence joins TRBV7-7 and TRBJ2-5; 12 bases align to TRBD2. The junction had 6 bases not matched to a gene; V was cut back by 5 bases and J by 5 bases. The CDR3 covers 15 residues. The germline gives CDR1 SSHAT, CDR2 FNYEAQ (reference sequence). CDR3: CASSAGTSGSETQYF. The CDR3 nucleotides read TGTGCCAGCAGCGCCGGGACTAGCGGGTCCGAGACCCAGTACTTC.

The CDR3 DNA follows: TGTGCCAGCAGTGGAGACAGGGAGAGGACCGGGGAGCTGTTTTTT. It encodes CASSGDRERTGELFF. This chain links TRBV25-1 with TRBJ2-2; 7 bases map to TRBD1. Germline assignment: CDR1 MGHDK and CDR2 SYGVNS. V lost 4 bases to trimming and J lost 5 bases; unmatched junction nucleotides: 7. There are 15 residues in the CDR3.

The V gene is TRBV19, the J gene TRBJ2-3; TRBD2 aligns across 15 bases. Germline V gene data show CDR1 as LNHDA and CDR2 as SQIVND (reference sequence). The CDR3 spans 18 residues. V shed 6 bases and J 2 bases; nucleotides not matched to a gene: 9. CDR3 coding DNA: TGTGCCAGTAGCTTGGGGACTAGCGGGGGGCCCCACACAGATACGCAGTATTTT. As protein: CASSLGTSGGPHTDTQYF.

The V and J genes are TRBV18 and TRBJ2-1, with 9 bases aligning to TRBD2. With V trimmed by 6 bases and J by 8 bases, 8 bases remained unmatched. CDR1 and CDR2 from the germline V gene are KGHSH and LQKENI. The CDR3 runs 14 residues. CDR3 protein: CASSGGGAFHEQFF. CDR3 nucleotide sequence: TGTGCCAGCTCCGGCGGGGGGGCCTTCCATGAGCAGTTCTTC.

This clone has more than one count but fewer than ten. The chain joins TRBV5-1 to TRBJ1-4, with 7 bases that match TRBD1. The junction had 6 bases not matched to a gene; V was cut back by 2 bases and J by 5 bases. The CDR3 loop spans 15 amino acids. Germline loops: CDR1 SGHRS, CDR2 YFSETQ. CDR3 in amino acids: CASSFTGQENEKLFF. CDR3 bases: TGCGCCAGCAGCTTTACCGGACAGGAGAATGAAAAACTGTTTTTT.

V is TRBV30 and J is TRBJ2-7; D unresolved. Looked up from germline, CDR1 is GTSNPN and CDR2 is SVGIG (reference sequence). Trimming pared 8 bases from V and 0 bases from J, leaving 20 bases between. The CDR3 covers 15 residues. CDR3 loop: CALTPGTQSSYEQYF. The CDR3 DNA follows: TGTGCCCTCACCCCGGGTACTCAAAGCTCCTACGAGCAGTACTTC.

The chain joins TRBV28 to TRBJ1-1; TRBD1 is a possible D gene (5 bases). This CDR3 comprises 14 residues. CDR1 and CDR2 (germline): MDHEN, SYDVKM. Between the trimmed V and J ends, which lost 3 bases and 0 bases, there was a span of 8 bases. The CDR3 spells CASSLGGMNTEAFF. CDR3 sequence (DNA): TGTGCCAGCAGTTTGGGGGGAATGAACACTGAAGCTTTCTTT.

The chain has TRBV9 and TRBJ1-2, with 7 nucleotides matching TRBD1. The CDR3 is 14 residues long. The germline V gene has CDR1 SGDLS and CDR2 YYNGEE. Trimming cost V 2 bases and J 3 bases; bases outside gene matches: 4. This chain's CDR3 is CASSVLDRDYGYTF. CDR3 DNA: TGTGCCAGCAGCGTTTTAGACAGGGACTATGGCTACACCTTC.

This chain uses TRBV6-5 with TRBJ1-1; D not resolved. V lost 2 bases to trimming and J lost 7 bases, with 11 bases between them. This CDR3 is built from 13 residues. The V gene's germline CDR1 is MNHEY and CDR2 SVGAGI. The CDR3 loop reads CASSYAPNGEAFF. The CDR3 region has the DNA TGTGCCAGCAGTTACGCGCCCAATGGTGAAGCTTTCTTT.

This sequence joins TRBV5-1 and TRBJ1-2; tentative D call: TRBD1 (5 bases). Germline V gene sequence: CDR1 SGHRS, CDR2 YFSETQ. The ends were cut back, 5 bases at V and 4 bases at J, with 9 bases in the middle. The CDR3 runs to 12 residues. The CDR3 reads CASSPGAYGYTF. CDR3 in DNA: TGCGCCAGCAGTCCTGGGGCCTATGGCTACACCTTC.